The next 29 T cell receptor beta chains were all read from a single sample in a study of blood T cell repertoires in COVID-19. Here immunoSEQ multiplex PCR was the method, and the copy in TCRdb shows in-frame clones only, minus some. This sample has about 200,000 clones, with 84% found just once. Material for sequencing was PBMCs or T cells enriched from blood (not recorded which). The receptors stem from a man aged 35 to 55 who had recovered from COVID-19.

J is TRBJ2-5 and V is TRBV3-1 (or the pseudogene TRBV3-2); TRBD1 matches 10 bases. V shed 5 bases and J 6 bases; nucleotides not matched to a gene: 15. The V gene's germline CDR1 is LGHDT and CDR2 YNNKEL (reference sequence). There are 17 residues in the CDR3. CDR3 sequence: CASSSPAGDRGSKTQYF. Written as DNA, the CDR3 is TGTGCCAGCAGCTCACCCGCTGGGGACAGGGGTTCGAAGACCCAGTACTTC.

The J gene is TRBJ1-4, the V gene TRBV6-5; D is undetermined. V shed 4 bases and J shed 3 bases, with 12 bases lying between them. CDR1 and CDR2 (germline): MNHEY, SVGAGI. This CDR3 has 15 residues. The CDR3, as DNA: TGTGCCAGCAGTTTGCGAGAGACACCTAATGAAAAACTGTTTTTT. Translated, it gives CASSLRETPNEKLFF.

In this sample, this clone turned up once. The genes are TRBV5-1 and TRBJ1-1; D is ambiguous. Germline CDR1 reads SGHRS; CDR2 reads YFSETQ. V lost 0 bases and J lost 4, with 13 bases in between. This CDR3 has 15 residues. CDR3 sequence reads: CASSLDRGGGTEAFF. The DNA of the CDR3 is TGCGCCAGCAGCTTGGATCGGGGTGGCGGCACTGAAGCTTTCTTT.

V usage is TRBV7-9 and J usage is TRBJ1-6; D remains unclear. Germline CDR1 and CDR2: SEHNR and FQNEAQ (reference sequence). The length of the CDR3 is 16 residues. V gave up 5 bases and J gave up 7 bases, with 18 bases separating them. In nucleotides, the CDR3 is TGTGCCAGCAGCCAAACTGGACCCGGGATGAATTCACCCCTCCACTTT. It specifies CASSQTGPGMNSPLHF.

V gene TRBV7-2 combines with J gene TRBJ1-2, with D unclear. Germline CDR1 SGHTA, CDR2 FQGNSA. The CDR3 extends over 13 amino acids. Trimming pared 4 bases from V and 2 bases from J, leaving 8 bases between. This CDR3 is CASSYGWNYGYTF. The CDR3 region has the DNA TGTGCCAGCAGCTACGGTTGGAACTATGGCTACACCTTC.

J is TRBJ1-6 and V is TRBV14; D gene unclear. V shed 2 bases and J shed 12 bases, with 11 bases lying between them. The CDR3 is made up of 13 amino acids. CDR1 is SGHDN and CDR2 is FVKESK in the germline V gene. This CDR3 reads CASSQNHGLPLHF. The CDR3, as DNA: TGTGCCAGCAGCCAAAATCACGGACTACCCCTCCACTTT.

In this sample, this clone turned up a few times. The V gene is TRBV19, the J gene TRBJ1-1; D uncertain. This CDR3 comprises 11 residues. Trimming stripped 8 bases from V and 2 bases from J, with 6 bases between. Germline V gives CDR1 LNHDA, CDR2 SQIVND (reference sequence). CDR3 sequence (DNA): TGTGCCAGTTGGGCTAACACTGAAGCTTTCTTT. Encoded protein: CASWANTEAFF.

This rearrangement joins TRBV18 to TRBJ1-2; weak D call: TRBD1 (6 bases). V was shortened by 5 bases and J by 4 bases, with 14 bases between the two germline ends. Germline V gene data show CDR1 as KGHSH and CDR2 as LQKENI. This CDR3 comprises 14 residues. CDR3 nucleotide sequence: TGTGCCAGCTCAATCGAACAGGGATCCTATGGCTACACCTTC. Protein product: CASSIEQGSYGYTF. Combining the CDR3 with reference TRBV18 and TRBJ1-2 gives the whole variable domain NAGVMQNPRHLVRRRGQEARLRCSPMKGHSHVYWYRQLPEEGLKFMVYLQKENIIDESGMPKERFSAEFPKEGPSILRIQQVVRGDSAAYFCASSIEQGSYGYTFGSGTRLTVV.

The rearrangement uses TRBV9 and TRBJ2-5, with 8 bases matching TRBD1. The length of the CDR3 is 16 residues. J lost 3 bases, V lost 3 bases, and 10 bases had no gene match. CDR1 and CDR2 from the germline V gene are SGDLS and YYNGEE. The CDR3 loop is CASSAPRVQGEETQYF. The CDR3 DNA follows: TGTGCCAGCAGCGCGCCCCGGGTACAGGGGGAAGAGACCCAGTACTTC.

The V gene is TRBV9, the J gene TRBJ2-2, with TRBD1 matching over 7 bases. This CDR3 is 15 amino acids long. Germline-derived CDR1 and CDR2 are SGDLS and YYNGEE. V was clipped by 0 bases and J by 5 bases; unmatched bases: 4. CDR3 region: CASSVAGTDTGELFF. In DNA form, the CDR3 reads TGTGCCAGCAGCGTAGCTGGGACAGATACCGGGGAGCTGTTTTTT.

The CDR3 sequence: CASSMTGESNQPQHF. As DNA, the CDR3 is TGTGCCAGCAGCATGACAGGGGAAAGCAATCAGCCCCAGCATTTT. V is TRBV6-4 and J is TRBJ1-5; 8 bases map to TRBD1. Germline assignment: CDR1 MRHNA and CDR2 SNTAGT. CDR3 length equals 15 residues. J gave up 1 base and V 6 bases, and 5 bases lay outside the gene matches.

The rearrangement joins TRBV19 to TRBJ1-4; no reliable D call. Looked up from germline, CDR1 is LNHDA and CDR2 is SQIVND (reference sequence). There are 14 residues in the CDR3. V was cut by 6 bases and J by 2 bases, with 10 bases left in between. The CDR3 region is CASSESGTNEKLFF. In DNA form, the CDR3 reads TGTGCCAGTAGCGAATCCGGGACTAATGAAAAACTGTTTTTT. Using reference TRBV19 and TRBJ1-4 for the parts outside the CDR3, the full variable domain is DGGITQSPKYLFRKEGQNVTLSCEQNLNHDAMYWYRQDPGQGLRLIYYSQIVNDFQKGDIAEGYSVSREKKESFPLTVTSAQKNPTAFYLCASSESGTNEKLFFGSGTQLSVL.

The chain employs TRBV5-4 and TRBJ1-3, with D uncertain. The germline V gene encodes CDR1 SGHNT and CDR2 YYREEE (reference sequence). V lost 2 bases, J lost 0 bases, and 9 bases lay in between. This CDR3 region has 15 residues. The CDR3 loop is CASSFEDFSGNTIYF. In DNA form, the CDR3 reads TGTGCCAGCAGCTTCGAGGATTTCTCTGGAAACACCATATATTTT.

This sequence joins TRBV2 and TRBJ1-2, with D perhaps TRBD1 (5 bases). Germline V gene sequence: CDR1 SNHLY, CDR2 FYNNEI. This CDR3 has 12 residues. V lost 4 bases and J lost 8, with 11 bases in between. The CDR3 DNA sequence: TGTGCCAGCAGTGTGAGGCAGGGCGGCTACACCTTC. Amino acids: CASSVRQGGYTF.

The CDR3 loop reads CASSLEYSNYGYTF. The CDR3 nucleotides are TGTGCCAGCAGCCTCGAGTATTCTAACTATGGCTACACCTTC. V and J are TRBV5-4 and TRBJ1-2; D uncertain. Trimming cost V 4 bases and J 0 bases, with 10 bases left between them. Per the germline V gene, CDR1 is SGHNT and CDR2 is YYREEE (reference sequence). The CDR3 has 14 amino acids.

The gene calls are TRBV30 and TRBJ1-4; 7 positions match TRBD1. This CDR3 spans 15 amino acids. Germline-derived CDR1 and CDR2 are GTSNPN and SVGIG (reference sequence). Trimming at V came to 3 bases and at J to 8 bases, leaving 12 bases not matched to a gene. The CDR3 spells CAWSSRDRVSEKLFF. CDR3 nucleotide sequence: TGTGCCTGGAGCAGTCGTGACAGGGTGAGCGAAAAACTGTTTTTT. The full variable domain, rest sourced from reference TRBV30 and TRBJ1-4, is SQTIHQWPATLVQPVGSPLSLECTVEGTSNPNLYWYRQAAGRGLQLLFYSVGIGQISSEVPQNLSASRPQDRQFILSSKKLLLSDSGFYLCAWSSRDRVSEKLFFGSGTQLSVL.

The genes are TRBV6-2 or TRBV6-3 and TRBJ2-1; TRBD2 aligns across 8 bases. Trimming at V came to 2 bases and at J to 6 bases, leaving 12 bases not matched to a gene. The CDR3 is 17 amino acids. Germline values: CDR1 MNHEY, CDR2 SVGEGT. In DNA, the CDR3 is TGTGCCAGCAGTTACAATTCGATCCGCGGGGGGCTCAATGAGCAGTTCTTC. This encodes CASSYNSIRGGLNEQFF.

The V call is TRBV30, the J call TRBJ1-1; 7 nucleotides agree with TRBD1. V shed 5 bases and J 4 bases; nucleotides not matched to a gene: 7. The CDR3 runs 13 residues. The germline V gene encodes CDR1 GTSNPN and CDR2 SVGIG (reference sequence). CDR3 in amino acids: CAWGVDRATEAFF. The CDR3 nucleotides are TGTGCCTGGGGGGTTGACAGGGCCACTGAAGCTTTCTTT.

This clone was counted a single time. The chain has TRBV13 and TRBJ1-2; TRBD1 agrees at 7 bases. Germline lookup yields CDR1 PRHDT and CDR2 FYEKMQ (reference sequence). J was trimmed by 0 bases and V by 5 bases; bases with no gene match: 3. The CDR3 loop spans 14 amino acids. The CDR3, as DNA: TGTGCCAGCAGCAGACAGGGATCTAACTATGGCTACACCTTC. This sequence encodes CASSRQGSNYGYTF.

The chain couples TRBV5-4 to TRBJ1-4, with D tentatively TRBD1 (6 bases). The CDR3 spans 15 residues. V was clipped by 0 bases and J by 7 bases, with 13 bases between them. Germline V gives CDR1 SGHNT, CDR2 YYREEE (reference sequence). CDR3 sequence: CASSLGGGLGEKLFF. CDR3 nucleotides: TGTGCCAGCAGCTTGGGAGGGGGTTTAGGTGAAAAACTGTTTTTT.

The V and J genes are TRBV27 and TRBJ2-6, with D tentatively TRBD2 (7 bases). The V gene lost 0 bases and the J gene lost 4 bases, with 10 bases spanning the gap. Germline V CDR1 and CDR2: MNHEY, SMNVEV (reference sequence). The CDR3 is 16 residues long. DNA of the CDR3: TGTGCCAGCAGTTTATCACGGGGGGCGGGGGCCAACGTCCTGACTTTC. It translates to CASSLSRGAGANVLTF.

In this sample, this clone turned up a few times. The gene calls are TRBV7-8 and TRBJ2-2; 12 nucleotides line up with TRBD2. The CDR3 extends over 16 amino acids. Per germline, CDR1 SGHVS and CDR2 FQNEAQ. V trimming: 5 bases; J trimming: 4 bases; junction bases outside the gene matches: 5. This chain's CDR3 is CASSGRLAGATGELFF. DNA of the CDR3: TGTGCCAGCAGCGGTAGACTAGCGGGGGCCACCGGGGAGCTGTTTTTT.

This sequence joins TRBV24-1 and TRBJ2-2, with TRBD2 as a possible D gene (7 bases). CDR3 size: 16 residues. Germline assignment: CDR1 KGHDR and CDR2 SFDVKD. Trimming left V 5 bases short and J 3 bases short, with 15 bases between. CDR3 DNA: TGTGCCACCAGTGCCCGGAGGGGGGGTTACACCGGGGAGCTGTTTTTT. Its protein is CATSARRGGYTGELFF.

The V and J genes are TRBV28 and TRBJ1-5; D is unresolved. The CDR3 is made up of 15 amino acids. The germline CDR1 and CDR2 sequences are MDHEN and SYDVKM. Trimming shortened V by 3 bases and J by 4 bases, and 13 bases separated the two germline ends. The CDR3 region is CASSFGGSWNQPQHF. Written as DNA, the CDR3 is TGTGCCAGCAGTTTTGGAGGGAGTTGGAATCAGCCCCAGCATTTT. The variable domain in full, with the rest retrieved from reference TRBV28 and TRBJ1-5, is DVKVTQSSRYLVKRTGEKVFLECVQDMDHENMFWYRQDPGLGLRLIYFSYDVKMKEKGDIPEGYSVSREKKERFSLILESASTNQTSMYLCASSFGGSWNQPQHFGDGTRLSIL.

DNA of the CDR3: TGTGCCAGCAGAGGTGGCGGGGCGAACACCGGGGAGCTGTTTTTT. Protein product: CASRGGGANTGELFF. This chain joins TRBV5-4 and TRBJ2-2; D might be TRBD2 (6 bases). CDR1 SGHNT and CDR2 YYREEE come from the germline V gene (reference sequence). V was trimmed by 5 bases and J by 0 bases, leaving 11 bases between them. CDR3 size: 15 residues. Looking up the rest from reference TRBV5-4 and TRBJ2-2 gives the full variable domain: ETGVTQSPTHLIKTRGQQVTLRCSSQSGHNTVSWYQQALGQGPQFIFQYYREEENGRGNFPPRFSGLQFPNYSSELNVNALELDDSALYLCASRGGGANTGELFFGEGSRLTVL.

This sequence joins TRBV20-1 and TRBJ2-1; D unresolved. V was cut by 3 bases and J by 4 bases, with 4 bases left in between. Germline lookup yields CDR1 DFQATT and CDR2 SNEGSKA (reference sequence). The CDR3 has 11 residues. This chain's CDR3 is CSARAYNEQFF. The DNA for the CDR3 is TGCAGTGCTAGGGCTTACAATGAGCAGTTCTTC.

The J gene is TRBJ1-4, the V gene TRBV19, with 8 positions matching TRBD1. CDR1 LNHDA and CDR2 SQIVND come from the germline V gene (reference sequence). CDR3 length: 14 amino acids. Losses at the gene ends were 5 bases for V and 8 bases for J; bases not matched to a gene: 7. The CDR3 reads CASSSGQGGEKLFF. CDR3 bases: TGTGCCAGTAGTTCCGGACAGGGAGGGGAAAAACTGTTTTTT.

This chain connects TRBV4-2 to TRBJ2-1; 7 bases match TRBD1. The CDR3 contains 13 residues. Per germline, CDR1 LGHNA and CDR2 YNFKEQ. V lost 6 bases, J lost 7 bases, and 6 bases stayed unmatched. Here the CDR3 reads CASRETGMNEQFF. CDR3 DNA sequence: TGTGCCAGCAGAGAGACAGGGATGAATGAGCAGTTCTTC.

A few counts support this clone. This chain connects TRBV7-3 to TRBJ1-1, with 7 bases aligning to TRBD1. CDR1 and CDR2 from the germline V gene are SGHTA and FQGTGA. The CDR3 is 13 amino acids. With 5 bases clipped from V and 5 bases from J, the junction kept 5 bases outside the gene matches. CDR3 residues: CASSLQGRTEAFF. Here the CDR3 DNA reads TGTGCCAGCAGCCTACAGGGGAGGACTGAAGCTTTCTTT.